The 12 T cell receptor beta chains given below trace back to one sample, sequenced in a study of shared clonotypes between healthy human individuals. The method was immunoSEQ multiplex PCR; TCRdb's version includes in-frame clones alone and lacks a portion of them. The sample records around 1.9 million clones, just under 95% being singletons. CD8 cells classed as naive were CD45RO-negative and positively selected for CCR7, excluding terminally differentiated effector memory CD45RA+ cells. The specimen was naive CD8+ T cells from PBMCs. These receptors were collected from a man aged 18 to 35 in good health. Some clones in this sample may be carry-over from other donors' samples.

This rearrangement joins TRBV28 to TRBJ2-1, with a weak D call TRBD1 (5 bases). The CDR3 is 14 amino acids. V was pared by 3 bases and J by 9 bases, with 15 bases between. Germline loops: CDR1 MDHEN, CDR2 SYDVKM. The CDR3 DNA reads TGTGCCAGCAGTTTGGGGCACCCCCCGGGTGAGCAGTTCTTC. As protein: CASSLGHPPGEQFF.

This sequence joins TRBV7-3 and TRBJ1-1; D unresolved. The V gene lost 5 bases and the J gene lost 1 base, with 11 bases spanning the gap. CDR1 and CDR2 (germline): SGHTA, FQGTGA. The CDR3 extends over 14 amino acids. CDR3 nucleotide sequence: TGTGCCAGCAGCCTCATCGGGTCGAACACTGAAGCTTTCTTT. Its protein is CASSLIGSNTEAFF.

This clone was picked up one time. The chain has TRBV28 and TRBJ2-7; 8 bases agree with TRBD1. Germline loops: CDR1 MDHEN, CDR2 SYDVKM. This CDR3 region has 12 residues. The V gene end was trimmed by 7 bases and the J gene end by 7 bases; junction bases not matched to a gene: 6. The CDR3 loop reads CASNRGAGEQYF. In nucleotides, the CDR3 is TGTGCCAGCAACAGGGGGGCCGGGGAGCAGTACTTC.

With regard to this clone: Other DNA sequences in the same sample also yield this CDR3. V gene TRBV9 combines with J gene TRBJ1-2, with a weak D call TRBD1 (6 bases). Germline V gene lookup returns CDR1 SGDLS and CDR2 YYNGEE. The CDR3 totals 15 residues. The V gene lost 0 bases and the J gene lost 0 bases, with 9 bases spanning the gap. The CDR3: CASSVAQGANYGYTF. The CDR3 region has the DNA TGTGCCAGCAGCGTAGCACAGGGAGCTAACTATGGCTACACCTTC. The full variable domain, in which reference TRBV9 and TRBJ1-2 provide the parts outside the CDR3, is DSGVTQTPKHLITATGQRVTLRCSPRSGDLSVYWYQQSLDQGLQFLIQYYNGEERAKGNILERFSAQQFPDLHSELNLSSLELGDSALYFCASSVAQGANYGYTFGSGTRLTVV.

The chain recombines TRBV6-6 with TRBJ1-2; 8 bases are a match to TRBD1. This CDR3 region has 15 residues. Germline V gene data show CDR1 as MNHNY and CDR2 as SVGAGI (reference sequence). Germline trimming cut 2 bases from V and 5 bases from J; bases unmatched to any gene: 7. The CDR3 is CASSYDPRGPYGYTF. The DNA for the CDR3 is TGTGCCAGCAGTTACGACCCCAGGGGGCCATATGGCTACACCTTC.

This clone was picked up one time. This sequence joins TRBV6-1 and TRBJ2-4; D unclear. V gave up 8 bases and J gave up 3 bases, with 8 bases separating them. CDR1 MNHNS and CDR2 SASEGT come from the germline V gene. This CDR3 spans 12 amino acids. The CDR3 DNA reads as TGTGCCAGCTGCGCTTACAAAAACATTCAGTACTTC. Its translation is CASCAYKNIQYF.

The V and J genes are TRBV4-3 and TRBJ1-1; 7 positions match TRBD1. This CDR3 has 14 amino acids. Germline CDR1 reads LGHNA; CDR2 reads YSLEER. Unmatched junction bases numbered 5, after V lost 2 bases and J lost 5 bases. The CDR3 coding sequence is TGCGCCAGCAGCCAAAACAGGGGACAGACTGAAGCTTTCTTT. This sequence encodes CASSQNRGQTEAFF.

The gene calls are TRBV7-9 and TRBJ2-6, with 9 bases that match TRBD1. The CDR3 extends over 16 amino acids. The junction had 5 bases not matched to a gene; V was cut back by 8 bases and J by 0 bases. The V gene's germline CDR1 is SEHNR and CDR2 FQNEAQ (reference sequence). CDR3 sequence: CASGDRDPSGANVLTF. CDR3 DNA sequence: TGTGCCAGCGGGGACAGGGATCCCTCTGGGGCCAACGTCCTGACTTTC.

This clone was observed once. The chain recombines TRBV14 with TRBJ2-1, with 11 bases aligning to TRBD1. J gave up 14 bases and V 1 base, and 4 bases lay outside the gene matches. The CDR3 runs to 13 residues. Germline CDR1 is SGHDN and CDR2 is FVKESK. The CDR3, as DNA: TGTGCCAGCAGCCAAGGGACAGGGGGCGCGAAGTTCTTC. Its translation is CASSQGTGGAKFF.

The chain joins TRBV6-1 to TRBJ1-1; tentative D call: TRBD1 (6 bases). The CDR3 covers 14 residues. Deletions cut 2 bases from V and 8 bases from J, with 15 bases between. The germline gives CDR1 MNHNS, CDR2 SASEGT. Written as DNA, the CDR3 is TGTGCCAGCAGTGAATCCATTCGGACAGCAGAAGCTTTCTTT. This gives the protein CASSESIRTAEAFF.

The rearrangement uses TRBV7-8 and TRBJ2-7; D is uncertain. The CDR3 is 12 residues long. V lost 5 bases to trimming and J lost 4 bases, with 9 bases between them. Germline values: CDR1 SGHVS, CDR2 FQNEAQ. The CDR3 nucleotides are TGTGCCAGCAGCGCCTCGCGGTACGAGCAGTACTTC. Translation gives CASSASRYEQYF.

This clone appeared a single time. The rearrangement links TRBV30 to TRBJ2-2; 7 nucleotides agree with TRBD2. Looked up from germline, CDR1 is GTSNPN and CDR2 is SVGIG (reference sequence). Losses at the gene ends were 8 bases for V and 2 bases for J; bases not matched to a gene: 11. The CDR3 has 15 residues. The CDR3 protein is CAAGEGRGNTGELFF. The CDR3 DNA follows: TGTGCCGCGGGGGAAGGGAGGGGTAACACCGGGGAGCTGTTTTTT.